The 9 T cell receptor beta chains given below trace back to one sample, sequenced in a study of blood T cells in healthy people across ages. For the second PCR, which ran for roughly 7 to 11 cycles, a sample-barcoded 5' primer and a J-beta primer mix were used. TCRdb reprocessed the 5' RACE reads with MiXCR, giving one entry per CDR3 protein. The sample has under 1,000,000 distinct CDR3 sequences; roughly 35% are singletons. Sequencing was done on a sample of blood. These receptors were taken from a man between 18 and 35 years old in good health.

The chain employs TRBV2 and TRBJ1-2, with a possible D match to TRBD1 (5 bases). Trimming removed 5 bases from V and 7 bases from J, with 26 bases in between. CDR3 length equals 17 residues. The germline V gene encodes CDR1 SNHLY and CDR2 FYNNEI. The CDR3, as DNA: TGTGCCAGCAGTACTTACGGGTCCGCTGGCGGGGCCGGTGGCTACACCTTC. As protein: CASSTYGSAGGAGGYTF.

This clonotype was picked up a small number of times. The V call is TRBV7-3, the J call TRBJ2-7, with a weak D call TRBD1 (5 bases). This CDR3 region has 14 residues. Trimming left V 2 bases short and J 2 bases short, with 10 bases between. CDR1 is SGHTA and CDR2 is FQGTGA in the germline V gene. CDR3 bases: TGTGCCAGCAGCTTATCCGCAGGGACCTACGAGCAGTACTTC. Amino acid sequence: CASSLSAGTYEQYF.

V and J are TRBV4-1 and TRBJ1-1; no reliable D call. CDR3 size: 13 residues. The V gene lost 0 bases and the J gene lost 10 bases, with 12 bases spanning the gap. Germline V gene data show CDR1 as MGHRA and CDR2 as YSYEKL. The CDR3 coding sequence is TGCGCCAGCAGCCAAGATCTGACCCGTGCAGCTTTCTTT. This encodes CASSQDLTRAAFF.

The chain carries TRBV6-2 or TRBV6-3 and TRBJ1-5; D remains ambiguous. V lost 4 bases to trimming and J lost 15 bases, with 19 bases between them. The CDR3 totals 13 residues. From germline, CDR1 is MNHEY and CDR2 SVGEGT. Written as DNA, the CDR3 is TGTGCCAGCAGTTCCCCCGGGTCCTCGATCCCGCATTTT. It codes for CASSSPGSSIPHF.

In this sample, this clonotype turned up once. The chain uses TRBV5-1 and TRBJ1-1; D ambiguous. The V gene lost 4 bases and the J gene lost 3 bases, with 10 bases spanning the gap. The CDR3 sequence is 13 residues long. Germline V gene data show CDR1 as SGHRS and CDR2 as YFSETQ. The CDR3 DNA follows: TGCGCCAGCAGCCAGCAGGTTGACACTGAAGCTTTCTTT. Protein sequence: CASSQQVDTEAFF.

The chain has TRBV20-1 and TRBJ1-4; D might be TRBD1 (6 bases). CDR1 is DFQATT and CDR2 is SNEGSKA in the germline V gene (reference sequence). This CDR3 is built from 14 residues. V lost 6 bases and J lost 8, with 19 bases in between. The CDR3 here is CSAGRQAEPEKLFF. In nucleotides, the CDR3 is TGCAGTGCGGGTCGACAGGCTGAGCCAGAAAAACTGTTTTTT.

The chain employs TRBV6-6 and TRBJ1-4; no definite D call. The CDR3 runs 15 residues. In germline, CDR1 is MNHNY, CDR2 SVGAGI (reference sequence). V lost 6 bases, J lost 0 bases, and 11 bases lay in between. The CDR3 region has the DNA TGTGCCAGCAGCTACCAGCGGACAACTAATGAAAAACTGTTTTTT. Translating gives CASSYQRTTNEKLFF.

This chain connects TRBV12-3 or TRBV12-4 to TRBJ2-1; TRBD2 agrees at 16 bases. Trimming at V came to 7 bases and at J to 6 bases, leaving 15 bases not matched to a gene. The CDR3 contains 19 residues. CDR3 in amino acids: CASTITRGLAGGTPNEQFF. CDR3 DNA: TGTGCCAGCACAATAACGAGGGGACTAGCGGGGGGGACCCCCAATGAGCAGTTCTTC.

The chain combines TRBV7-6 with TRBJ2-1; D is uncertain. The V gene's germline CDR1 is SGHVS and CDR2 FNYEAQ. CDR3 length: 14 amino acids. V shed 3 bases and J shed 4 bases, with 10 bases lying between them. The CDR3 DNA sequence: TGTGCCAGCAGCTTGAGCCTTATTTACAATGAGCAGTTCTTC. This sequence encodes CASSLSLIYNEQFF.